This is a list of T cell receptor beta chains from one sample in a study of T cell responses to AZD1222 COVID-19 vaccine. Sequencing was performed with immunoSEQ multiplex PCR; in TCRdb, only in-frame clones are kept and a portion is missing. The sample contains about 110,000 clones, about 85% of which appear only once. The sequencing here drew on peripheral blood, taken on day 0 of AZD1222 vaccination. These receptors came from an adult in good health. The CDR3 runs from the conserved cysteine through the conserved F or W. A D gene is named only where the DNA matches it firmly. Part of the rows lack a size; the others show once, few, many or a class for expanded clones.

>once|NA|TRBJ1-1|TRBV20-1
CSASNPRGNTEAFF
TGCAGTGCTAGTAATCCCAGGGGGAACACTGAAGCTTTCTTT
>NA|TRBD2|TRBJ2-7|TRBV12-3/TRBV12-4
CASSRREGGGQYF
TGTGCCAGCAGTCGCCGGGAGGGAGGGGGGCAGTACTTC
>once|NA|TRBJ1-2|TRBV7-2
CAKGEDYGYTF
TGTGCAAAGGGGGAGGACTATGGCTACACCTTC
>NA|NA|TRBJ2-3|TRBV29-1
CSVKILIGSGTDTQYF
TGCAGCGTCAAAATCCTGATAGGGAGCGGCACAGATACGCAGTATTTT
>NA|NA|TRBJ1-1|TRBV27
CASSPRTSNTEAFF
TGTGCCAGCAGTCCCAGAACATCGAACACTGAAGCTTTCTTT
>NA|NA|TRBJ2-7|TRBV18
CASSPPSVYEQYF
TGTGCCAGCTCACCACCCTCTGTGTACGAGCAGTACTTC
>NA|NA|TRBJ2-5|TRBV4-2
CASSQDPQGKGRETQYF
TGTGCCAGCAGCCAAGATCCTCAAGGGAAGGGACGAGAGACCCAGTACTTC
>NA|NA|TRBJ2-1|TRBV7-2
CASTPSWADEQFF
TGTGCCAGCACCCCAAGTTGGGCGGATGAGCAGTTCTTC
>NA|TRBD1|TRBJ1-2|TRBV6-5
CASSYSRGGNYGYTF
TGTGCCAGCAGTTATTCCAGGGGGGGCAACTATGGCTACACCTTC
>NA|NA|TRBJ2-1|TRBV23-1
CASSQSKTPVSSYNEQFF
TGCGCCAGCAGTCAATCGAAGACACCTGTAAGCTCCTACAATGAGCAGTTCTTC
>once|TRBD1|TRBJ2-3|TRBV5-1
CASSLNRDRERDTQYF
TGCGCCAGCAGCTTAAACCGGGACAGGGAGCGGGATACGCAGTATTTT
>NA|NA|TRBJ1-4|TRBV4-2
CASSQESKTNEKLFF
TGTGCCAGCAGCCAAGAGAGCAAAACTAATGAAAAACTGTTTTTT
>NA|TRBD2|TRBJ2-5|TRBV12-3/TRBV12-4
CASSLPGGETQYF
TGTGCCAGCAGCCTCCCCGGGGGGGAGACCCAGTACTTC
>NA|TRBD1|TRBJ1-4|TRBV4-2
CASSQDPTGGYEKLFF
TGTGCCAGCAGCCAAGATCCTACAGGGGGCTATGAAAAACTGTTTTTT
>NA|TRBD1|TRBJ2-7|TRBV7-8
CASSPQAGTVSYEQYF
TGTGCCAGCAGTCCCCAAGCAGGGACAGTCTCCTACGAGCAGTACTTC
>NA|NA|TRBJ1-4|TRBV18
CASSPDRYNEKLFF
TGTGCCAGCTCACCGGACAGATATAATGAAAAACTGTTTTTT
>NA|NA|TRBJ1-1|TRBV29-1
CSATSTDMNTEAFF
TGCAGCGCTACTTCGACAGATATGAACACTGAAGCTTTCTTT
>few|NA|TRBJ1-1|TRBV18
CASSTPVYTEAFF
TGTGCCAGCTCGACGCCCGTGTACACTGAAGCTTTCTTT
>NA|TRBD1|TRBJ2-2|TRBV5-1
CASSLTGGASGELFF
TGCGCCAGCAGCTTGACAGGGGGCGCCTCCGGGGAGCTGTTTTTT
>NA|NA|TRBJ2-2|TRBV27
CASSSREDTGELFF
TGTGCCAGCAGCTCGAGGGAGGACACCGGGGAGCTGTTTTTT
>NA|NA|TRBJ1-1|TRBV6-5
CASSYDRQNTEAFF
TGTGCCAGCAGTTACGACAGACAGAACACTGAAGCTTTCTTT
>NA|NA|TRBJ1-5|TRBV2
CASTTLEGQPQHF
TGTGCCAGCACCACTCTGGAGGGTCAGCCCCAGCATTTT
>NA|NA|TRBJ2-2|TRBV5-1
CASSFMPPRGGELFF
TGCGCCAGCAGCTTTATGCCACCGAGGGGCGGGGAGCTGTTTTTT
>NA|TRBD2|TRBJ2-1|TRBV5-1
CASSTGLAGLGGNEQFF
TGCGCCAGCAGCACGGGACTAGCGGGCCTAGGGGGCAATGAGCAGTTCTTC
>once|TRBD2|TRBJ2-5|TRBV5-1
CASSSTSGVQETQYF
TGCGCCAGCAGCTCGACTAGCGGGGTCCAAGAGACCCAGTACTTC
>NA|NA|TRBJ2-7|TRBV4-3
CASSPGGRDFTYEQYF
TGCGCCAGCAGCCCAGGGGGGCGGGACTTTACCTACGAGCAGTACTTC
>NA|NA|TRBJ1-1|TRBV6-5
CASRSTETITEAFF
TGTGCCAGCAGGTCGACAGAAACAATAACCGAAGCTTTCTTT
>NA|TRBD1|TRBJ1-1|TRBV28
CASSTTGDTEAFF
TGTGCCAGCAGCACAACAGGGGACACTGAAGCTTTCTTT
>NA|TRBD1|TRBJ1-6|TRBV27
CASSFARGPYNSPLHF
TGTGCCAGCAGTTTCGCCAGGGGGCCCTATAATTCACCCCTCCACTTT
>NA|NA|TRBJ2-2|TRBV19
CASSMLRSGTGELFF
TGTGCCAGTAGTATGTTGCGGAGTGGCACCGGGGAGCTGTTTTTT
>NA|NA|TRBJ2-5|TRBV4-3
CASSQVTYQETQYF
TGCGCCAGCAGCCAAGTGACCTACCAAGAGACCCAGTACTTC
>few|NA|TRBJ2-7|TRBV11-3
CASSPLFGGEQYF
TGTGCCAGCAGCCCACTTTTTGGAGGTGAGCAGTACTTC
>NA|NA|TRBJ2-7|TRBV5-4
CASSLGKTGIYEQYF
TGTGCCAGCAGCTTGGGTAAGACAGGAATCTACGAGCAGTACTTC
>NA|NA|TRBJ2-2|TRBV9
CASSVGLTQNTGELFF
TGTGCCAGCAGCGTAGGACTCACTCAGAACACCGGGGAGCTGTTTTTT
>few|NA|TRBJ2-7|TRBV21-1
CASSKSTGTAGGCEQYF
TGTGCCAGCAGCAAATCCACAGGGACAGCGGGGGGATGCGAGCAGTACTTC
>NA|NA|TRBJ2-1|TRBV20-1
CSARDPNREFF
TGCAGTGCTAGAGATCCTAACAGGGAGTTCTTC
>NA|NA|TRBJ1-5|TRBV6-4
CASGYRTRGSNQPQHF
TGTGCCAGCGGATATAGGACAAGGGGTAGCAATCAGCCCCAGCATTTT
>few|NA|TRBJ1-2|TRBV7-8
CASSRPQEGGYTF
TGTGCCAGCAGCCGCCCCCAGGAGGGTGGCTACACCTTC
>NA|NA|TRBJ1-2|TRBV6-2/TRBV6-3
CASSYPLDNGYTF
TGTGCCAGCAGTTACCCCCTCGATAATGGCTACACCTTC
>NA|TRBD1|TRBJ1-2|TRBV28
CASNDRVGYGYTF
TGTGCCAGCAATGACAGGGTTGGCTATGGCTACACCTTC
>NA|NA|TRBJ2-1|TRBV27
CASSPTPGINEQFF
TGTGCCAGCAGCCCTACCCCAGGGATAAATGAGCAGTTCTTC
>NA|TRBD1|TRBJ1-4|TRBV6-5
CATSRTGGEKLFF
TGTGCCACATCCCGGACAGGCGGGGAAAAACTGTTTTTT
>many|NA|TRBJ2-1|TRBV24-1
CATSLLGGTEQFF
TGTGCCACCAGTCTACTTGGGGGGACAGAGCAGTTCTTC
>NA|NA|TRBJ1-2|TRBV19
CASSSTGYGYTF
TGTGCCAGTAGTAGTACAGGTTATGGCTACACCTTC
>NA|NA|TRBJ2-1|TRBV29-1
CSVVYNEQFF
TGCAGCGTTGTGTACAATGAGCAGTTCTTC
>NA|TRBD1|TRBJ1-1|TRBV18
CASSPYGQGAADTEAFF
TGTGCCAGCTCACCTTATGGGCAGGGGGCGGCGGACACTGAAGCTTTCTTT
>NA|TRBD1|TRBJ2-2|TRBV5-4
CASSLVSGGTGELFF
TGTGCCAGCAGCTTGGTGTCAGGGGGAACCGGGGAGCTGTTTTTT
>NA|NA|TRBJ1-2|TRBV29-1
CSVETPLTNYGYTF
TGCAGCGTTGAGACCCCCCTAACTAACTATGGCTACACCTTC
>NA|TRBD1|TRBJ2-1|TRBV3-1/TRBV3-2
CASSPGQPDNEQFF
TGTGCCAGCAGCCCGGGACAGCCCGACAATGAGCAGTTCTTC
>NA|NA|TRBJ1-1|TRBV12-3/TRBV12-4
CASSLGVNTEAFF
TGTGCCAGCAGCCTAGGGGTGAACACTGAAGCTTTCTTT
>NA|TRBD2|TRBJ2-5|TRBV9
CASSVSGFAGVVETQYF
TGTGCCAGCAGCGTCTCTGGGTTTGCGGGGGTGGTTGAGACCCAGTACTTC
>few|NA|TRBJ1-6|TRBV4-1
CASSQEAQGPSYNSPLHF
TGCGCCAGCAGCCAAGAAGCGCAGGGGCCCTCCTATAATTCACCCCTCCACTTT
>NA|TRBD2|TRBJ2-3|TRBV18
CASSPTTSGTSTDTQYF
TGTGCCAGCTCACCGACGACTAGCGGGACCAGCACTGATACGCAGTATTTT
>NA|NA|TRBJ1-4|TRBV10-2
CASRPGSTNEKLFF
TGCGCCAGCCGTCCGGGCTCCACTAATGAAAAACTGTTTTTT
>NA|TRBD1|TRBJ1-2|TRBV7-9
CASSPVPGQGMGYTF
TGTGCCAGCAGCCCTGTCCCGGGACAGGGAATGGGCTACACCTTC
>NA|TRBD2|TRBJ2-2|TRBV9
CASENGGATGELFF
TGTGCCAGCGAGAACGGGGGGGCCACCGGGGAGCTGTTTTTT
>NA|TRBD1|TRBJ2-2|TRBV6-2/TRBV6-3
CASSYVRTGGETGELFF
TGTGCCAGCAGTTACGTTCGGACAGGGGGTGAAACCGGGGAGCTGTTTTTT
>NA|NA|TRBJ1-6|TRBV9
CASSGRHVVSPLHF
TGTGCCAGCAGCGGGCGCCACGTTGTTTCACCCCTCCACTTT
>NA|TRBD1|TRBJ1-1|TRBV28
CASRDRDNTEAFF
TGTGCCAGCAGGGACAGGGACAACACTGAAGCTTTCTTT